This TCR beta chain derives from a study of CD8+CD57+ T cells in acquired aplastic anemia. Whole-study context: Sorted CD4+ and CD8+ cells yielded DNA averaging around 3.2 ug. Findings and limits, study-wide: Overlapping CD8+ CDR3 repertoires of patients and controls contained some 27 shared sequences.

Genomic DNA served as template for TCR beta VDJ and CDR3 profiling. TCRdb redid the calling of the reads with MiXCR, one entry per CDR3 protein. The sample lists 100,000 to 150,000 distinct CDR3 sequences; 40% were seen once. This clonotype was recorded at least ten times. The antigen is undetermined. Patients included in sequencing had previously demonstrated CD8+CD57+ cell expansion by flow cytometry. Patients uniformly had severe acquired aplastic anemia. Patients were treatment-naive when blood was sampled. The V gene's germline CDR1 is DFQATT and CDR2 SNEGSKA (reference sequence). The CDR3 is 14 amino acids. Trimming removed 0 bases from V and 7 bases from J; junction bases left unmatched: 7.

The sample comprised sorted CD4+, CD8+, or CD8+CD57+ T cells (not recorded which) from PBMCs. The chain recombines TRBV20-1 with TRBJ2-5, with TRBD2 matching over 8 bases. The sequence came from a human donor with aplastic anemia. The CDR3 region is CSARDGTRGGTQYF. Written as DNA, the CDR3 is TGCAGTGCTAGAGATGGGACTAGGGGGGGGACCCAGTACTTC.